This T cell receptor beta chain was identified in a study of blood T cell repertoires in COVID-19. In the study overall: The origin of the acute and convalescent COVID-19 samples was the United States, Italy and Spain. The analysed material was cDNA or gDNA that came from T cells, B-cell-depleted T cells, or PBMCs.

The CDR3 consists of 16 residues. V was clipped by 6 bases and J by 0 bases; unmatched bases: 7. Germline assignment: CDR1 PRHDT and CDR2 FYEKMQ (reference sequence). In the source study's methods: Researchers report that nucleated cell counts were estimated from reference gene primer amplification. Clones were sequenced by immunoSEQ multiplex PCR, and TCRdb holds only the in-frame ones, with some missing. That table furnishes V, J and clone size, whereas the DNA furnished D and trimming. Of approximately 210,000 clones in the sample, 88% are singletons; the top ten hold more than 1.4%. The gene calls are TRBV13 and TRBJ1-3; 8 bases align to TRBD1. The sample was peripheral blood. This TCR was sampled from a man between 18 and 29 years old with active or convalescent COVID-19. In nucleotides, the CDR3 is TGTGCCAGCAGGGAAACAGGGGGAATCTCTGGAAACACCATATATTTT. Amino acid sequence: CASRETGGISGNTIYF.